This T cell receptor (beta chain) was documented in a study of regulatory T cells in long-lasting Graves disease. General observations from the study: Persistent disease exhibited a predilection for TRBV28, TRBJ1-2 and TRBJ2-5. Examination was confined to peripheral blood, excluding thyroid tissue. TCR diversity was lower in persistent Graves' patients (versus newly diagnosed ones).

In germline, CDR1 is SGHNT, CDR2 YENEEA. This CDR3 is built from 15 residues. V dropped 6 bases and J dropped 6 bases, with 17 bases sitting between them. Arm-PCR of CDR3 regions with iRepertoire HTBI primers generated TCR beta libraries. In the authors' methods: Identified segments across samples numbered just over 60 TRBV and approximately 15 TRBJ. TCRdb recomputed calls from the multiplex PCR reads with MiXCR, one row per CDR3 protein. The authors' filters were not applied to this entry. Here the sample spans a few hundred thousand distinct CDR3 sequences, around 21% being singletons. Regarding time point: newly diagnosed GD, antithyroid drugs for less than 3 months. PBMC RNA served as the TCR library source. Turning to this clonotype: The antigen is unknown.

This receptor was obtained from a female donor with Graves disease. This chain connects TRBV11-3 to TRBJ2-2; D possibly corresponds to TRBD1 (7 bases). The source was peripheral blood mononuclear cells (PBMCs), collected at new diagnosis, from a patient treated with antithyroid drugs. The CDR3 DNA follows: TGTGCCAGCAGGGGGGTTGACAGGGAGGCCGGGGAGCTGTTTTTT. Protein product: CASRGVDREAGELFF.